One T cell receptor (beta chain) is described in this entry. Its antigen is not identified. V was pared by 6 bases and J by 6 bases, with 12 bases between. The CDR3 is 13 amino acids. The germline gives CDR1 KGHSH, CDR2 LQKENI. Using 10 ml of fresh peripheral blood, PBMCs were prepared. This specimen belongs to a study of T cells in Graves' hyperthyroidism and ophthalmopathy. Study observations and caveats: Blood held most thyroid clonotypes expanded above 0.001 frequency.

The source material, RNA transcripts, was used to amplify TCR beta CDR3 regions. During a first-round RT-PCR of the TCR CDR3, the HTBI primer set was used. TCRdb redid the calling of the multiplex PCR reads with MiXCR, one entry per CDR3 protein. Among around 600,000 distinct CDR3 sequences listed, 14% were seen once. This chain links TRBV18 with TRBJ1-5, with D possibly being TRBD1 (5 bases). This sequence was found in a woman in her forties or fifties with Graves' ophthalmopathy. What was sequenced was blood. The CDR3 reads CASSRTGGQPQHF. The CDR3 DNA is TGTGCCAGCTCCCGGACGGGGGGTCAGCCCCAGCATTTT.